What follows are 11 T cell receptor beta chains derived from one specimen sequenced in a study of identical twins. TCRdb re-called the 5' RACE reads with MiXCR, one entry per CDR3 protein. Of 500,000 to 650,000 distinct CDR3 sequences in the sample, 7.1% were seen once. This sample also belongs to another study, concerning yellow fever vaccine responses in identical twins.

Sequencing was performed on PBMCs. The receptor set was obtained from a young woman in good health.

This clonotype came up a few times. The V call is TRBV12-3 or TRBV12-4, the J call TRBJ2-5; D ambiguous. This CDR3 is 16 amino acids long. Trimming cost V 5 bases and J 5 bases, with 21 bases left between them. The CDR3 loop reads CASSPGPINVRETQYF. The DNA of the CDR3 is TGTGCCAGCAGTCCCGGGCCCATCAACGTTCGCGAGACCCAGTACTTC.

This clonotype has only a few counts. The chain has TRBV25-1 and TRBJ1-5; D is uncertain. CDR1 and CDR2 from the germline V gene are MGHDK and SYGVNS. V dropped 4 bases and J dropped 0 bases, with 16 bases sitting between them. The CDR3 runs 17 residues. The CDR3 coding sequence is TGTGCCAGCAGTGGGGCCACGCAACCCTATAGCAATCAGCCCCAGCATTTT. The encoded protein is CASSGATQPYSNQPQHF.

The rearrangement links TRBV4-1 to TRBJ2-6; no firm D call. V was cut by 1 base and J by 0 bases, with 7 bases left in between. This CDR3 comprises 16 residues. Germline V lookup: CDR1 MGHRA, CDR2 YSYEKL. The CDR3 region is CASSQVSDSGANVLTF. CDR3 nucleotides: TGCGCCAGCAGCCAAGTCAGCGACTCTGGGGCCAACGTCCTGACTTTC.

In its sample, this clonotype was seen many times. The chain uses TRBV27 and TRBJ2-7; D possibly corresponds to TRBD2 (5 bases). Germline V gene lookup returns CDR1 MNHEY and CDR2 SMNVEV (reference sequence). The V and J ends lost 5 bases and 5 bases respectively, with 16 bases between them. This CDR3 contains 14 residues. The CDR3 loop reads CASSDPWRPDEQYF. The DNA for the CDR3 is TGTGCCAGCAGTGACCCATGGAGGCCGGACGAGCAGTACTTC.

This clonotype was counted at least ten times. The CDR3 here is CASSLFSPNEKLFF. DNA of the CDR3: TGCGCCAGCAGCTTGTTTTCGCCTAATGAAAAACTGTTTTTT. V usage is TRBV5-1 and J usage is TRBJ1-4; no definite D call. The V end lost 1 base, the J end lost 3 bases, and 7 bases lay between the germline ends. The CDR3 sequence is 14 residues long. Germline V gene sequence: CDR1 SGHRS, CDR2 YFSETQ.

This clonotype was found a few times. The J gene is TRBJ1-1, the V gene TRBV7-2; D gene ambiguous. Per germline, CDR1 SGHTA and CDR2 FQGNSA. V shed 1 base and J shed 0 bases, with 9 bases lying between them. CDR3 length equals 15 residues. Written as DNA, the CDR3 is TGTGCCAGCAGCTTAGGGGTTACCATGAACACTGAAGCTTTCTTT. This encodes CASSLGVTMNTEAFF.

J is TRBJ1-1 and V is TRBV7-2; TRBD1 might be the D (5 bases). The CDR3 length is 14 residues. Trimming took off 1 base at V and 5 bases at J, with 11 bases between the two ends. The germline V gene has CDR1 SGHTA and CDR2 FQGNSA. CDR3 bases: TGTGCCAGCAGCTTAGGGCCCAGGGAGACTGAAGCTTTCTTT. This codes for CASSLGPRETEAFF.

The table lists this clonotype with a few counts. The rearrangement joins TRBV11-3 to TRBJ2-3; 12 positions agree with TRBD2. This CDR3 contains 18 residues. V shed 3 bases and J 4 bases; nucleotides not matched to a gene: 11. CDR1 and CDR2 (germline): SGHNT, YENEEA. CDR3: CASSFHSSGRARADTQYF. The CDR3 coding sequence is TGTGCCAGCAGCTTTCATTCTAGCGGGAGGGCCAGGGCAGATACGCAGTATTTT.

This clonotype showed up just a few times. The chain couples TRBV6-5 to TRBJ2-7; 11 bases fit TRBD1. CDR3 length equals 14 residues. Trimming cost V 4 bases and J 3 bases; bases outside gene matches: 2. Germline V gives CDR1 MNHEY, CDR2 SVGAGI. The CDR3 region is CASSSGQGDYEQYV. CDR3 in DNA: TGTGCCAGCAGTTCGGGACAGGGGGACTACGAGCAGTACGTC.

This clonotype was detected only a few times. DNA for the CDR3: TGTGCCAGCAGCCAAGAGGGGGGCTGGCACTACAATGAGCAGTTCTTC. Translating gives CASSQEGGWHYNEQFF. This chain uses TRBV3-1 with TRBJ2-1; D is tentatively TRBD1 or TRBD2 (6 bases each). Germline V gene sequence: CDR1 LGHDT, CDR2 YNNKEL (reference sequence). The CDR3 consists of 16 residues. Between the trimmed V and J ends, which lost 0 bases and 3 bases, there was a span of 12 bases.

This clonotype appeared many times. J is TRBJ1-1 and V is TRBV12-3 or TRBV12-4; 7 bases match TRBD1. V lost 4 bases to trimming and J lost 3 bases; unmatched junction nucleotides: 5. The CDR3 is 14 amino acids. The CDR3 region is CASSWGQRDTEAFF. The CDR3 DNA reads as TGTGCCAGCAGTTGGGGACAGAGAGACACTGAAGCTTTCTTT.